Below are 19 T cell receptor beta chains sequenced from a single sample in a study of technical replicates of blood from a few donors. Only in-frame clones appear in the TCRdb table, and some are missing; sequencing was by immunoSEQ multiplex PCR. The data show about 100,000 clones, over 95% seen once. The sequenced material came from T cells isolated from PBMCs. These receptors were obtained from a human donor in good health.

The chain is built from TRBV4-1 and TRBJ1-5; unclear D gene. V was cut by 1 base and J by 7 bases, with 20 bases left in between. This CDR3 is built from 17 residues. The germline V gene encodes CDR1 MGHRA and CDR2 YSYEKL. CDR3 region: CASSQGARHSRRQPQHF. CDR3 nucleotides: TGCGCCAGCAGCCAAGGGGCTCGACATTCAAGAAGGCAGCCCCAGCATTTT.

The gene calls are TRBV13 and TRBJ1-2, with TRBD1 matching 10 bases. CDR1 and CDR2 (germline): PRHDT, FYEKMQ (reference sequence). This CDR3 comprises 16 residues. Trimming at V came to 3 bases and at J to 8 bases, leaving 12 bases not matched to a gene. DNA of the CDR3: TGTGCCAGCAGCTTCGAACCGTCGGGACAGGGGCCCGGCTACACCTTC. This codes for CASSFEPSGQGPGYTF.

V and J are TRBV7-6 and TRBJ2-6; possible D gene TRBD1, 5 bases. CDR3 size: 15 residues. Germline V gene lookup returns CDR1 SGHVS and CDR2 FNYEAQ. V lost 1 base to trimming and J lost 4 bases, with 8 bases between them. For the CDR3, the DNA is TGTGCCAGCAGCTTAGAGGGGTTAGGGGCCAACGTCCTGACTTTC. Translated: CASSLEGLGANVLTF.

The V gene is TRBV19, the J gene TRBJ2-7; 7 positions agree with TRBD1. The V and J ends lost 4 bases and 2 bases, in that order; junction bases with no gene match: 8. The CDR3 length is 15 residues. Germline V gene sequence: CDR1 LNHDA, CDR2 SQIVND (reference sequence). CDR3 region: CASSTTGTPTYEQYF. DNA of the CDR3: TGTGCCAGTAGTACGACAGGGACCCCTACCTACGAGCAGTACTTC.

As regards this clone: A read error may account for a junction end that differs from germline. The chain uses TRBV19 and TRBJ1-2; weak D call: TRBD1 (6 bases). Germline CDR1 and CDR2: LNHDA and SQIVND (reference sequence). This CDR3 has 15 residues. CDR3 in DNA: TGTGCCAGTAATATAGGAGCTGGGACACTCTATGGCTACACCTTC. It is translated as CASNIGAGTLYGYTF.

The chain combines TRBV14 with TRBJ1-1, with D possibly being TRBD1 (5 bases). Germline V gene data show CDR1 as SGHDN and CDR2 as FVKESK. This CDR3 spans 15 amino acids. Trimming cost V 1 base and J 9 bases, with 18 bases left between them. CDR3 DNA: TGTGCCAGCAGCCAAGGGTTTGTGGCGGCAGGGAAAGCTTTCTTT. Protein product: CASSQGFVAAGKAFF.

The rearrangement links TRBV7-9 to TRBJ1-3; no definite D call. Trimming took off 7 bases at V and 2 bases at J, with 15 bases between the two ends. Germline loops: CDR1 SEHNR, CDR2 FQNEAQ (reference sequence). CDR3 length equals 15 residues. CDR3 in DNA: TGTGCCAGCACCGTATACGCGGCCGCTGGAAACACCATATATTTT. Translated, it gives CASTVYAAAGNTIYF.

The rearrangement uses TRBV6-5 and TRBJ1-2; D remains ambiguous. CDR3 length: 13 residues. The germline V gene encodes CDR1 MNHEY and CDR2 SVGAGI. Trimming removed 2 bases from V and 6 bases from J, with 10 bases in between. CDR3 in amino acids: CASSYAGIDGYTF. CDR3 nucleotide sequence: TGTGCCAGCAGTTACGCGGGGATCGATGGCTACACCTTC.

The J gene is TRBJ2-7, the V gene TRBV18; D is possibly TRBD2 (5 bases). In germline, CDR1 is KGHSH, CDR2 LQKENI. Trimming took 2 bases from V and 7 from J, leaving 18 bases between them. The CDR3 runs 15 residues. CDR3 in amino acids: CASSPIGLSSGEQYF. CDR3 bases: TGTGCCAGCTCACCAATCGGTCTGAGTTCGGGGGAGCAGTACTTC.

V and J are TRBV11-3 and TRBJ1-1; perhaps TRBD1 as D (5 bases). Germline CDR1 is SGHNT and CDR2 is YENEEA. Trimming shortened V by 5 bases and J by 1 base, and 8 bases separated the two germline ends. The CDR3 spans 13 residues. Here the CDR3 reads CASSPQGNTEAFF. CDR3 sequence (DNA): TGTGCCAGCAGCCCGCAGGGGAACACTGAAGCTTTCTTT.

The rearrangement links TRBV13 to TRBJ1-4; unclear D gene. Trimming shortened V by 6 bases and J by 3 bases, and 11 bases separated the two germline ends. The CDR3 is made up of 14 amino acids. Germline CDR1 PRHDT, CDR2 FYEKMQ (reference sequence). The DNA of the CDR3 is TGTGCCAGCAGTCGGCGACTATCTAATGAAAAACTGTTTTTT. Protein product: CASSRRLSNEKLFF.

This chain uses TRBV20-1 with TRBJ2-5; D is uncertain. V dropped 6 bases and J dropped 4 bases, with 6 bases sitting between them. CDR3 length equals 10 residues. The germline gives CDR1 DFQATT, CDR2 SNEGSKA (reference sequence). As DNA, the CDR3 is TGCAGTGCCTTCCTAGAGACCCAGTACTTC. This sequence encodes CSAFLETQYF.

The chain joins TRBV5-4 to TRBJ2-5, with D tentatively TRBD2 (6 bases). Looked up from germline, CDR1 is SGHNT and CDR2 is YYREEE (reference sequence). The CDR3 runs to 14 residues. Trimming left V 1 base short and J 5 bases short, with 12 bases between. In DNA, the CDR3 is TGTGCCAGCAGCTTGTTTGGGGGGAGGGAGACCCAGTACTTC. It encodes CASSLFGGRETQYF. The whole variable domain, remainder taken from reference TRBV5-4 and TRBJ2-5, is ETGVTQSPTHLIKTRGQQVTLRCSSQSGHNTVSWYQQALGQGPQFIFQYYREEENGRGNFPPRFSGLQFPNYSSELNVNALELDDSALYLCASSLFGGRETQYFGPGTRLLVL.

The V gene is TRBV28, the J gene TRBJ2-2; maybe TRBD2 (5 bases). Germline V gene data show CDR1 as MDHEN and CDR2 as SYDVKM. Trimming removed 7 bases at V and 4 bases at J, with 19 bases between. CDR3 size: 16 residues. In nucleotides, the CDR3 is TGTGCCAGCAAAGGGAACAGCGGAGTATTCACCGGGGAGCTGTTTTTT. Translating it yields CASKGNSGVFTGELFF.

The chain combines TRBV30 with TRBJ2-5; a possible D gene is TRBD2 (6 bases). This CDR3 contains 14 residues. V lost 0 bases to trimming and J lost 5 bases, with 13 bases between them. Germline CDR1 GTSNPN, CDR2 SVGIG (reference sequence). The CDR3 nucleotides are TGTGCCTGGAGTGTATTGGGGGGTGCGGAGACCCAGTACTTC. The encoded protein is CAWSVLGGAETQYF.

The CDR3 is CASSQDGQRYGYTF. The DNA for the CDR3 is TGTGCCAGCAGCCAAGATGGCCAGCGCTATGGCTACACCTTC. V is TRBV14 and J is TRBJ1-2; no reliable D call. The length of the CDR3 is 14 residues. V lost 0 bases, J lost 4 bases, and 9 bases lay in between. Per germline, CDR1 SGHDN and CDR2 FVKESK.

This sequence joins TRBV29-1 and TRBJ2-7; D perhaps matches TRBD2 (7 bases). CDR1 and CDR2 from the germline V gene are SQVTM and ANQGSEA. The CDR3 length is 15 residues. The V end was cut by 0 bases, the J end by 6 bases, with 18 bases between. The DNA of the CDR3 is TGCAGCGTTGAAGATGGGAGGGGGAAGAAGGGCGAGCAGTACTTC. Its translation is CSVEDGRGKKGEQYF.

The CDR3 nucleotides are TGTGCCAGCAGCCCCGGTTATCAGGCTTGGGAGCAGTACTTC. It codes for CASSPGYQAWEQYF. The V call is TRBV7-6, the J call TRBJ2-7; no firm D call. Trimming removed 5 bases from V and 7 bases from J, with 18 bases in between. This CDR3 spans 14 amino acids. In germline, CDR1 is SGHVS, CDR2 FNYEAQ.

The chain couples TRBV4-1 to TRBJ2-1, with 9 nucleotides matching TRBD2. V was clipped by 3 bases and J by 2 bases; unmatched bases: 5. Germline CDR1 is MGHRA and CDR2 is YSYEKL. The CDR3 contains 16 residues. The CDR3 nucleotides read TGCGCCAGCAGCCACCCCAGCGGGGGGACCTACAATGAGCAGTTCTTC. Amino acids: CASSHPSGGTYNEQFF.